Below, 21 T cell receptor beta chains from the same sample are listed, as sequenced in a study of blood T cells in healthy people across ages. It was with a sample-barcoded 5' primer and a J-beta primer mix that a second PCR of roughly 7 to 12 cycles was run. TCRdb re-called the 5' RACE reads with MiXCR, one entry per CDR3 protein. The table lists about 800,000 distinct CDR3 sequences, 20% to 30% of them singletons, with more than 3% in the top ten. The same data also contributed to another study, on T cells of mothers and their children.

Sequencing was carried out using blood. The receptors were gathered from a boy younger than 18 in good health.

This clonotype showed up just a few times. This chain joins TRBV7-3 and TRBJ2-3; TRBD1 is a possible D gene (7 bases). The V end lost 5 bases, the J end lost 5 bases, and 17 bases lay between the germline ends. The CDR3 spans 15 residues. Germline V gives CDR1 SGHTA, CDR2 FQGTGA. The CDR3 DNA reads TGTGCCAGCAGCCCTGGCGGGACAGCGGAAGATACGCAGTATTTT. Translation gives CASSPGGTAEDTQYF.

This chain links TRBV27 with TRBJ2-2, with D perhaps TRBD1 or TRBD2 (5 bases each). This CDR3 is built from 14 residues. With 6 bases removed from V and 4 bases from J, the gap between germline ends came to 12 bases. Germline V gene data show CDR1 as MNHEY and CDR2 as SMNVEV (reference sequence). This CDR3 reads CASSVGRSTGELFF. In nucleotides, the CDR3 is TGTGCCAGCAGCGTGGGACGGAGCACCGGGGAGCTGTTTTTT.

This chain links TRBV28 with TRBJ2-5; D may correspond to TRBD1 or TRBD2 (5 bases each). The V end was cut by 3 bases, the J end by 6 bases, with 11 bases between. CDR1 is MDHEN and CDR2 is SYDVKM in the germline V gene. The CDR3 runs 13 residues. CDR3 loop: CASSFAGRQTQYF. CDR3 nucleotide sequence: TGTGCCAGCAGTTTTGCAGGGAGACAGACCCAGTACTTC.

This clonotype appeared a few times. This chain uses TRBV28 with TRBJ2-4, with D possibly matching TRBD2 (6 bases). V shed 5 bases and J shed 8 bases, with 16 bases lying between them. Germline V gene sequence: CDR1 MDHEN, CDR2 SYDVKM. This CDR3 has 14 amino acids. CDR3: CASSPVSVADIQYF. The CDR3 DNA follows: TGTGCCAGCAGTCCCGTCAGTGTAGCGGACATTCAGTACTTC. The whole variable domain, remainder taken from reference TRBV28 and TRBJ2-4, is DVKVTQSSRYLVKRTGEKVFLECVQDMDHENMFWYRQDPGLGLRLIYFSYDVKMKEKGDIPEGYSVSREKKERFSLILESASTNQTSMYLCASSPVSVADIQYFGAGTRLSVL.

V and J are TRBV6-1 and TRBJ2-3; TRBD2 agrees at 9 bases. Germline lookup yields CDR1 MNHNS and CDR2 SASEGT. J was trimmed by 5 bases and V by 5 bases; bases with no gene match: 14. This CDR3 contains 17 residues. The chain's CDR3 is CASSPARPQRGVDTQYF. Written as DNA, the CDR3 is TGTGCCAGCAGTCCCGCTCGTCCTCAGCGGGGGGTAGATACGCAGTATTTT.

This clonotype showed up just once. This sequence joins TRBV7-9 and TRBJ2-1; 7 nucleotides match TRBD2. J lost 10 bases, V lost 5 bases, and 5 bases had no gene match. Germline assignment: CDR1 SEHNR and CDR2 FQNEAQ (reference sequence). There are 12 residues in the CDR3. For the CDR3, the DNA is TGTGCCAGCAGCCCCGTTAGCGGGGAGCAGTTCTTC. It is translated as CASSPVSGEQFF. Variable domain in full (rest from reference TRBV7-9 and TRBJ2-1): DTGVSQNPRHKITKRGQNVTFRCDPISEHNRLYWYRQTLGQGPEFLTYFQNEAQLEKSRLLSDRFSAERPKGSFSTLEIQRTEQGDSAMYLCASSPVSGEQFFGPGTRLTVL.

This chain uses TRBV2 with TRBJ2-3; no clear D gene. Trimming left V 6 bases short and J 2 bases short, with 24 bases between. Germline V gives CDR1 SNHLY, CDR2 FYNNEI. The CDR3 spans 18 residues. The CDR3 region has the DNA TGTGCCAGCAGGACTCAATTAATTGTGCAGGTAGACACAGATACGCAGTATTTT. Translated, it gives CASRTQLIVQVDTDTQYF.

This clonotype was seen a few times. J is TRBJ2-7 and V is TRBV27, with D perhaps given as TRBD1 or TRBD2 (5 bases each). Germline CDR1 MNHEY, CDR2 SMNVEV (reference sequence). V was pared by 4 bases and J by 0 bases, with 7 bases between. This CDR3 region has 13 residues. Here the CDR3 DNA reads TGTGCCAGCAGTTGGGGGACCTCCTACGAGCAGTACTTC. As protein: CASSWGTSYEQYF.

This clonotype occurred a few times. The chain joins TRBV25-1 to TRBJ2-7, with 10 positions matching TRBD1. Germline CDR1 reads MGHDK; CDR2 reads SYGVNS. The CDR3 consists of 14 residues. Trimming at V came to 5 bases and at J to 4 bases, leaving 5 bases not matched to a gene. CDR3: CASSSSGQGYEQYF. CDR3 bases: TGTGCCAGCAGTTCCTCGGGACAGGGGTACGAGCAGTACTTC.

This clonotype was counted a few times. The chain is built from TRBV7-2 and TRBJ2-4, with 7 bases matching TRBD1. This CDR3 has 15 amino acids. Germline-derived CDR1 and CDR2 are SGHTA and FQGNSA. The V gene end was trimmed by 4 bases and the J gene end by 7 bases; junction bases not matched to a gene: 10. CDR3 protein: CASSYTTGTGNIQYF. The CDR3 nucleotides read TGTGCCAGCAGCTACACGACAGGGACGGGGAACATTCAGTACTTC.

The gene calls are TRBV7-6 and TRBJ2-1, with D unresolved. Germline CDR1 reads SGHVS; CDR2 reads FNYEAQ. Trimming left V 5 bases short and J 6 bases short, with 14 bases between. The CDR3 has 14 residues. The CDR3 region is CASSPLDSPNEQFF. CDR3 sequence (DNA): TGTGCCAGCAGCCCCCTCGACTCACCCAATGAGCAGTTCTTC.

This clonotype occurred many times. The V and J genes are TRBV7-2 and TRBJ2-3; D not certain. CDR3 length: 13 amino acids. Germline CDR1 reads SGHTA; CDR2 reads FQGNSA. Trimming removed 2 bases at V and 2 bases at J, with 5 bases between. The CDR3 sequence: CASSLPYTDTQYF. The CDR3, as DNA: TGTGCCAGCAGCTTACCCTACACAGATACGCAGTATTTT.

This clonotype was counted only a few times. The V call is TRBV13, the J call TRBJ2-1, with 9 bases matching TRBD2. The CDR3 is 14 residues long. Trimming took 6 bases from V and 8 from J; bases not matched to a gene: 8. CDR1 is PRHDT and CDR2 is FYEKMQ in the germline V gene (reference sequence). CDR3 DNA: TGTGCCAGCAGGCGGGGGGGAGAGGGCTATGAGCAGTTCTTC. It encodes CASRRGGEGYEQFF.

The CDR3 region is CSAYGTVISGSYEQYF. In nucleotides, the CDR3 is TGCAGTGCTTATGGCACGGTGATTAGCGGATCCTACGAGCAGTACTTC. The V and J genes are TRBV20-1 and TRBJ2-7, with D maybe TRBD2 (6 bases). Trimming removed 5 bases from V and 1 base from J, with 21 bases in between. The CDR3 loop spans 16 amino acids. Germline CDR1 DFQATT, CDR2 SNEGSKA (reference sequence).

Only a few counts were recorded for this clonotype. This chain uses TRBV29-1 with TRBJ1-1; 8 nucleotides line up with TRBD1. CDR3 length: 15 residues. With V trimmed by 5 bases and J by 3 bases, 11 bases remained unmatched. CDR1 SQVTM and CDR2 ANQGSEA come from the germline V gene. Written as DNA, the CDR3 is TGCAGCGTTAACGGCAGGGGACAGGTCTACACTGAAGCTTTCTTT. Protein product: CSVNGRGQVYTEAFF. Based on the CDR3 plus reference TRBV29-1 and TRBJ1-1, the full variable domain is SAVISQKPSRDICQRGTSLTIQCQVDSQVTMMFWYRQQPGQSLTLIATANQGSEATYESGFVIDKFPISRPNLTFSTLTVSNMSPEDSSIYLCSVNGRGQVYTEAFFGQGTRLTVV.

This clonotype has a handful of counts. The rearrangement uses TRBV30 and TRBJ2-4, with a possible D match to TRBD1 (6 bases). Germline assignment: CDR1 GTSNPN and CDR2 SVGIG (reference sequence). The V end was cut by 5 bases, the J end by 1 base, with 18 bases between. This CDR3 is 16 amino acids long. DNA for the CDR3: TGTGCCTGGGCCACAAGGACAGCCTTGGCCAAAAACATTCAGTACTTC. Residues: CAWATRTALAKNIQYF. Full variable domain (rest looked up from reference TRBV30 and TRBJ2-4): SQTIHQWPATLVQPVGSPLSLECTVEGTSNPNLYWYRQAAGRGLQLLFYSVGIGQISSEVPQNLSASRPQDRQFILSSKKLLLSDSGFYLCAWATRTALAKNIQYFGAGTRLSVL.

This clonotype was counted only a few times. The rearrangement uses TRBV11-1 and TRBJ2-1; 13 nucleotides match TRBD2. There are 21 residues in the CDR3. Germline V lookup: CDR1 SGHAT, CDR2 FQDESV (reference sequence). V shed 2 bases, J shed 0 bases, and the junction held 13 bases outside the gene matches. The CDR3, as DNA: TGTGCCAGCAGCTTACCTACATTACGGACTAGCGGGAGCTCCTCCTACAATGAGCAGTTCTTC. Encoded protein: CASSLPTLRTSGSSSYNEQFF.

This clonotype was recorded once. This sequence joins TRBV4-1 and TRBJ2-3; D may be TRBD1 (6 bases). There are 16 residues in the CDR3. Germline V CDR1 and CDR2: MGHRA, YSYEKL. Trimming left V 0 bases short and J 3 bases short, with 13 bases between. The CDR3 is CASSQDQGSGTDTQYF. The CDR3 DNA reads TGCGCCAGCAGCCAAGATCAGGGGTCGGGGACAGATACGCAGTATTTT.

The chain uses TRBV25-1 and TRBJ1-4, with D perhaps TRBD1 (5 bases). The CDR3 consists of 13 residues. V lost 10 bases to trimming and J lost 4 bases, with 13 bases between them. The germline V gene has CDR1 MGHDK and CDR2 SYGVNS. The CDR3 DNA is TGTGCCACTACAGACAGCAGTAATGAAAAACTGTTTTTT. This translates into CATTDSSNEKLFF.

In its sample, this clonotype was seen a few times. The rearrangement uses TRBV6-4 and TRBJ2-3; D is unclear. This CDR3 is built from 16 residues. Trimming removed 0 bases from V and 0 bases from J, with 10 bases in between. Germline loops: CDR1 MRHNA, CDR2 SNTAGT. CDR3 loop: CASSDSADSSTDTQYF. As DNA, the CDR3 is TGTGCCAGCAGTGACTCGGCGGATTCTAGCACAGATACGCAGTATTTT.

The chain employs TRBV12-3 or TRBV12-4 and TRBJ2-7; D may be TRBD2 (6 bases). Trimming stripped 6 bases from V and 0 bases from J, with 15 bases between. The CDR3 is 15 amino acids. CDR3 in DNA: TGTGCCAGCAGAGCGGGCGGAACTCTCTCCTACGAGCAGTACTTC. Translating gives CASRAGGTLSYEQYF.